This is a list of T cell receptor beta chains from one sample in a study of T cell responses to AZD1222 COVID-19 vaccine. Assay used: immunoSEQ multiplex PCR; TCRdb lists only in-frame clones, some missing. The sample records 150,000 to 200,000 clones, roughly nine tenths being singletons. Sequenced here: peripheral blood, sampled 28 days after the second dose of the MenACWY control vaccine. Receptor source: an adult who received the MenACWY meningococcal vaccine as a control. The CDR3 runs from the conserved cysteine through the conserved F or W. A D gene is named only where the DNA matches it firmly. Size is omitted from some rows. Given values are once, few, many or a class for expanded clones.

abundance | j_gene | v_gene | d_gene | CDR3nt | CDR3aa
- | TRBJ2-1 | TRBV9 | TRBD2 | TGTGCCAGCAGCGTAGGGGCTAGCGGGAGGGCCGGGGAGCAGTTCTTC | CASSVGASGRAGEQFF
- | TRBJ2-3 | TRBV5-4 | - | TGTGCCAGCACTCTCCAGGGTATGACAGATACGCAGTATTTT | CASTLQGMTDTQYF
- | TRBJ1-2 | TRBV29-1 | - | TGCAGCGTTGAGCCGGGTAACTATGGCTACACCTTC | CSVEPGNYGYTF
- | TRBJ1-6 | TRBV5-1 | - | TGCGCCAGCAGCTTGGCCCAGAATGGCCTTTTTAATTCACCCCTCCACTTT | CASSLAQNGLFNSPLHF
- | TRBJ1-1 | TRBV2 | - | TGTGCCAGCCGCCGAGGGGGGGCTGAAGCTTTCTTT | CASRRGGAEAFF
- | TRBJ2-7 | TRBV2 | - | TGTGCCAGCAGTGAAGAACAAAGGCTAGCCTACGAGCAGTACTTC | CASSEEQRLAYEQYF
once | TRBJ2-6 | TRBV7-8 | - | TGTGCCAGCAGCTCCACAGGCTACTCTGGGGCCAACGTCCTGACTTTC | CASSSTGYSGANVLTF
- | TRBJ1-1 | TRBV7-2 | - | TGTGCCAGCAGCCTTGGAGGGCAAATGAACACTGAAGCTTTCTTT | CASSLGGQMNTEAFF
- | TRBJ1-2 | TRBV4-2 | - | TGTGCCAGCAGCCCCCACGGGTGGGGCTATGGCTACACCTTC | CASSPHGWGYGYTF
few | TRBJ1-2 | TRBV7-2 | - | TGTGCCAGCAGCTGGGCGTTCGACAGGCCGGATGGCTACACCTTC | CASSWAFDRPDGYTF
- | TRBJ2-2 | TRBV14 | - | TGTGCCAGCAGCCGGGCCTTGAACACCGGGGAGCTGTTTTTT | CASSRALNTGELFF
- | TRBJ1-1 | TRBV3-1/TRBV3-2 | - | TGTGCCAGCACCTCAGGGCCTCTGAACACTGAAGCTTTCTTT | CASTSGPLNTEAFF
- | TRBJ2-3 | TRBV10-2 | - | TGCGCCAGCAGTGAGGTGGGGGGAACTGGAACAGATACGCAGTATTTT | CASSEVGGTGTDTQYF
- | TRBJ1-5 | TRBV6-5 | - | TGTGCCAGCAGTTACTCGGGGGGTAGCAATCAGCCCCAGCATTTT | CASSYSGGSNQPQHF
- | TRBJ1-6 | TRBV27 | TRBD1 | TGTGCCAGCAGTCGGTTGACAGGGGTGTATTCACCCCTCCACTTT | CASSRLTGVYSPLHF
- | TRBJ1-5 | TRBV28 | - | TGTGCCAGCAGGACGCAACTTTATAGCAATCAGCCCCAGCATTTT | CASRTQLYSNQPQHF
- | TRBJ1-1 | TRBV7-8 | - | TGTGCCAGCAGCTTATTCGGGGGTGGGGGCACTGAAGCTTTCTTT | CASSLFGGGGTEAFF
- | TRBJ1-2 | TRBV30 | - | TGTGCCTGGAGGACCCCTAACGGCTACACCTTC | CAWRTPNGYTF
- | TRBJ1-1 | TRBV27 | - | TGTGCCAGCATCCGGGGGACTGAAGCTTTCTTT | CASIRGTEAFF
- | TRBJ2-1 | TRBV9 | - | TGTGCCAGCAGCGTGTCAGGGGTAGGCTACAATGAGCAGTTCTTC | CASSVSGVGYNEQFF
- | TRBJ2-2 | TRBV11-3 | TRBD1 | TGTGCCAGCAGCTTTCGGACAGGGACCGGGGAGCTGTTTTTT | CASSFRTGTGELFF
- | TRBJ1-3 | TRBV10-3 | - | TGTGCCATCAGTGAGTCCGCGCGCCGTGGAAACACCATATATTTT | CAISESARRGNTIYF
- | TRBJ2-7 | TRBV27 | - | TGTGCCAGCAGCCCCCGGACAGGGAGGGACTACGAGCAGTACTTC | CASSPRTGRDYEQYF
- | TRBJ1-6 | TRBV10-3 | TRBD1 | TGTGCCATCAGGGACCGACAGGGCACCTATAATTCACCCCTCCACTTT | CAIRDRQGTYNSPLHF
- | TRBJ2-5 | TRBV6-5 | - | TGTGCCAGCAGCCGTAGTGGCCCCGGGGGAGAGACCCAGTACTTC | CASSRSGPGGETQYF
- | TRBJ1-4 | TRBV5-8 | - | TGTGCCAGCAGCTTGGAGAATGCGGCTAATGAAAAACTGTTTTTT | CASSLENAANEKLFF
few | TRBJ2-7 | TRBV7-6 | TRBD1 | TGTGCCAGCAGCTTTGCCAGGACAGGGATGTACGAGCAGTACTTC | CASSFARTGMYEQYF